This T cell receptor (beta chain) originates from a study of blood T cell repertoires in COVID-19 (dated by TCRdb to about 2020). With regard to the full study: Samples from collaborators originated in the United States, Italy and Spain and spanned both the acute and convalescent phases of COVID-19. Where available, HLA class I and class II types were obtained from metadata supplied by the sample provider rather than from assay-based typing. Samples were obtained from the ongoing ImmuneRACE study (first 160 participants) and from 1,254 subjects provided by 6 global collaborators. The material from the prospective study consisted of cDNA or gDNA derived from T cells, B-cell-depleted T cells, or PBMCs. The sample metadata nearly always contained a de-identified subject ID, COVID-19 status, age in years and sex. The repertoires were released in a freely available public database intended as a resource for research on the immune response to SARS-CoV-2. The dataset comprised deeply sampled blood TCRbeta repertoires from subjects exposed to, actively infected with, or recovered from COVID-19.

The collaborating institutions used their own protocols to collect whole blood in K2EDTA tubes. For TCRbeta analysis, collaborators shipped samples in one of three forms: frozen whole blood, isolated PBMCs, or DNA extracted from either of those sample types. General findings and caveats noted by the study authors: How much clinical and demographic metadata was included differed by source and by participant, and the metadata was provided uncurated.

This clone came up once. Its antigen has not been determined. No much larger clone is present one base from it, and per-base qualities are unavailable. TCRbeta CDR3 regions were amplified from genomic DNA by means of the immunoSEQ Assay, a bias-controlled multiplex PCR. As for the authors' bioinformatics: Nucleated cell counts per sample were estimated from amplification of reference gene primers within the assay. To quantify the absolute abundance of each unique TCRbeta CDR3 rearrangement, sequence reads were collapsed and filtered. For each sample, productive Simpson clonality was calculated as the square root of Simpson's diversity index over productive rearrangements. The immuneACCESS repertoire file appears here via TCRdb, limited to in-frame rearrangements. These files lack a portion of the clones; in checked studies, under half of the deficit traces to unresolved V genes, and the cause of the others is not known. That table gives V, J and clone size, and the DNA gave D and trimming. Here the sample has around 300,000 clones; approximately 85% occur a single time. The ten largest clones represent over 8% of the sample.

The germline V gene sets CDR1 to SGHTA and CDR2 to FQGNSA. Counted from cysteine to phenylalanine, this CDR3 has 16 amino acids. This entry keeps only the CDR3 DNA: 48 bases, framed from base 1. V is pruned by 1 base and J by 3 bases, leaving 9 bases of the junction without a gene match. The chain is encoded by TRBV7-2 joined to TRBJ2-7; a stretch of 7 junction bases matches TRBD2. The receptor's source is a man aged 18 to 35 with active or convalescent COVID-19. The sample consisted of peripheral blood. The nucleotide sequence reads TGTGCCAGCAGCTTAGAGGAGCTGGCGGGGGTCTACGAGCAGTACTTC. Its translation is CASSLEELAGVYEQYF.